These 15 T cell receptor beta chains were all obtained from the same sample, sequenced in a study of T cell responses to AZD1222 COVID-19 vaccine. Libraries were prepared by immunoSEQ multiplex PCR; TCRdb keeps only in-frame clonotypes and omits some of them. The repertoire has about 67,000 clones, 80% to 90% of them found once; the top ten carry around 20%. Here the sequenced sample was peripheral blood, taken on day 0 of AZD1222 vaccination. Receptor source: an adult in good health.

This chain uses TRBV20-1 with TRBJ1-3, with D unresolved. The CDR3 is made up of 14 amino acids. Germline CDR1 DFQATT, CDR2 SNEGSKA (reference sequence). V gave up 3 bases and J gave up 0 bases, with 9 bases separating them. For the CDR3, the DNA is TGCAGTGCTAGTCCCCAGGCCTCTGGAAACACCATATATTTT. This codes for CSASPQASGNTIYF.

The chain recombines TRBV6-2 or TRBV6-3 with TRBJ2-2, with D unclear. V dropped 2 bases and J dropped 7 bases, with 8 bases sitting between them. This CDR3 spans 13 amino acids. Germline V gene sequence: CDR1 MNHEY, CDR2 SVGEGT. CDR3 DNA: TGTGCCAGCAGTTACATACTTGGCGGGGAGCTGTTTTTT. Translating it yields CASSYILGGELFF.

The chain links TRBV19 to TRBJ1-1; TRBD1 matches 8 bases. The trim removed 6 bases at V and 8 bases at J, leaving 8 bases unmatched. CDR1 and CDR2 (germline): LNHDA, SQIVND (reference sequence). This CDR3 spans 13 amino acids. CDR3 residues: CASSPTGAGEAFF. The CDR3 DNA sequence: TGTGCCAGTAGCCCGACAGGGGCCGGAGAAGCTTTCTTT.

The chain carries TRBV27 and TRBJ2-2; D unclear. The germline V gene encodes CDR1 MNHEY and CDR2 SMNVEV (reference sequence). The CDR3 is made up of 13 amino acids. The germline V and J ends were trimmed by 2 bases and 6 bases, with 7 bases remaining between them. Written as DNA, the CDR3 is TGTGCCAGCAGTTTAGTAGGGCCCGGGGAGCTGTTTTTT. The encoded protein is CASSLVGPGELFF.

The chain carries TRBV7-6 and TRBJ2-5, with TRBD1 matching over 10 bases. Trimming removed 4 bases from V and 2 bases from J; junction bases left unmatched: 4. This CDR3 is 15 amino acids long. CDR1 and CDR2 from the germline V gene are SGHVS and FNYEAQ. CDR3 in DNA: TGTGCCAGCAGCTCCTGGACAGGGGGGCAAGAGACCCAGTACTTC. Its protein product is CASSSWTGGQETQYF.

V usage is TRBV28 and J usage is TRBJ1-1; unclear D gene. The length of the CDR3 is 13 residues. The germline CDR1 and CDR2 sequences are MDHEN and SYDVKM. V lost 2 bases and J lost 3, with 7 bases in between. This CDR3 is CASSLSQDTEAFF. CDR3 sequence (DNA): TGTGCCAGCAGTTTAAGTCAAGACACTGAAGCTTTCTTT. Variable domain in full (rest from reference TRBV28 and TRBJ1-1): DVKVTQSSRYLVKRTGEKVFLECVQDMDHENMFWYRQDPGLGLRLIYFSYDVKMKEKGDIPEGYSVSREKKERFSLILESASTNQTSMYLCASSLSQDTEAFFGQGTRLTVV.

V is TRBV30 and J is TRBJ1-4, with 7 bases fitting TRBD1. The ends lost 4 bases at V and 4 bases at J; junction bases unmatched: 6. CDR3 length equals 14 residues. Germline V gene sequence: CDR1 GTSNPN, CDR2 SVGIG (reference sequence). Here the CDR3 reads CAWTPGQLNEKLFF. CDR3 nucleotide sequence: TGTGCCTGGACCCCGGGACAGCTTAATGAAAAACTGTTTTTT.

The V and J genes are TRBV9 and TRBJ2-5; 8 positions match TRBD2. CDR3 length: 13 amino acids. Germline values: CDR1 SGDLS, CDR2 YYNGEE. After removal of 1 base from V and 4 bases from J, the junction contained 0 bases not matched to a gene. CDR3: CASSVRGGETQYF. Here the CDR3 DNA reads TGTGCCAGCAGCGTACGGGGGGGAGAGACCCAGTACTTC.

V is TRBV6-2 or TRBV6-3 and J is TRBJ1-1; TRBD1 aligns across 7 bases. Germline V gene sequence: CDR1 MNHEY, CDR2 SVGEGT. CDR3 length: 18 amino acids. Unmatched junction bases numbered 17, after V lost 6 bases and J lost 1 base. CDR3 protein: CASRYGVGRTGTNTEAFF. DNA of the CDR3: TGTGCCAGCAGATACGGGGTGGGCCGGACAGGAACGAACACTGAAGCTTTCTTT.

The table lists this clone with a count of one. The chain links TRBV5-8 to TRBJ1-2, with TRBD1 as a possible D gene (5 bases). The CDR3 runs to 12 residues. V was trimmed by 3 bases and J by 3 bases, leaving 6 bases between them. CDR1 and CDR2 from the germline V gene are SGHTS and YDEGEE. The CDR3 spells CASSSGHYGYTF. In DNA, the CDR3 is TGTGCCAGCAGCTCGGGACACTATGGCTACACCTTC.

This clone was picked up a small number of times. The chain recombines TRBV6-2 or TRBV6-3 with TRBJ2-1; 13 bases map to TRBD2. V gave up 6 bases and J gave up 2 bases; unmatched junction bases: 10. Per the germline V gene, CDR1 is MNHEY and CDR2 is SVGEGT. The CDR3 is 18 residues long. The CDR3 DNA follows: TGTGCCAGCAGCTTGACTAGCGGGAGGTTTGGGGCCTACAATGAGCAGTTCTTC. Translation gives CASSLTSGRFGAYNEQFF.

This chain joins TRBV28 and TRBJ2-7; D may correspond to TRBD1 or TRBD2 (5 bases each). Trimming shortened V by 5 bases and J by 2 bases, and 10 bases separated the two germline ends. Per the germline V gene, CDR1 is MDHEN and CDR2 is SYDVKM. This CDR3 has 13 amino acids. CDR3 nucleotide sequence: TGTGCCAGCAGTCGAGCGGACACCTACGAGCAGTACTTC. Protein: CASSRADTYEQYF. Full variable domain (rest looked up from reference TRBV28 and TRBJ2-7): DVKVTQSSRYLVKRTGEKVFLECVQDMDHENMFWYRQDPGLGLRLIYFSYDVKMKEKGDIPEGYSVSREKKERFSLILESASTNQTSMYLCASSRADTYEQYFGPGTRLTVT.

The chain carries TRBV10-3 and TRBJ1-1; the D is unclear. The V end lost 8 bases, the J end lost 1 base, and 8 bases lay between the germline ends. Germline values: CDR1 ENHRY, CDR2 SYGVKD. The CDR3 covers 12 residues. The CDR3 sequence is CAIGMANTEAFF. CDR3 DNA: TGTGCCATCGGGATGGCGAACACTGAAGCTTTCTTT.

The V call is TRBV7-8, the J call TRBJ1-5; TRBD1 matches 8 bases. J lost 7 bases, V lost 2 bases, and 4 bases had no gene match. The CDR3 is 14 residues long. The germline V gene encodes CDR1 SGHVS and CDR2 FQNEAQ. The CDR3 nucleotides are TGTGCCAGCAGCTTACGGACAGGGAGGCAGCCCCAGCATTTT. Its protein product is CASSLRTGRQPQHF.

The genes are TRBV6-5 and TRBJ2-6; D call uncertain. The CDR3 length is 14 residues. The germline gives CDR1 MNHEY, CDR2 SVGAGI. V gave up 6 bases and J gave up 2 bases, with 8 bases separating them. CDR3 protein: CASRDATGANVLTF. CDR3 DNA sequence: TGTGCCAGCAGAGATGCCACTGGGGCCAACGTCCTGACTTTC.